A single sample gave rise to the 5 T cell receptor beta chains below, sequenced in a study of cytomegalovirus exposure and HLA in healthy donors. It was with 60 Vbeta and 13 Jbeta primers that the PCR ran. The assay was immunoSEQ multiplex PCR, and TCRdb's table has in-frame clones only and misses some. The sample yields about 210,000 clones, around 78% seen once. Sequenced material: PBMCs. The origin of the receptors is a woman under 40 in good health and CMV-seropositive.

The chain combines TRBV11-2 with TRBJ1-1; possible D gene TRBD1, 6 bases. Trimming stripped 4 bases from V and 0 bases from J, with 9 bases between. This CDR3 has 14 residues. Germline-derived CDR1 and CDR2 are SGHAT and FQNNGV. The CDR3 DNA is TGTGCCAGCAGCTGGACAGATATGAACACTGAAGCTTTCTTT. This sequence encodes CASSWTDMNTEAFF.

This clone has only one observation. The V gene is TRBV6-5, the J gene TRBJ1-5; TRBD1 is a possible D gene (5 bases). V lost 2 bases and J lost 10, with 12 bases in between. Germline CDR1 is MNHEY and CDR2 is SVGAGI. The CDR3 loop spans 13 amino acids. The CDR3 DNA reads TGTGCCAGCAGTTACGGTCCAGGGAATCCCCAGCATTTT. It yields the protein CASSYGPGNPQHF.

The gene calls are TRBV28 and TRBJ2-7; 7 positions match TRBD1. CDR1 MDHEN and CDR2 SYDVKM come from the germline V gene. V was pared by 5 bases and J by 2 bases, with 12 bases of the junction left unmatched. CDR3 size: 16 residues. The CDR3 loop is CASSGGPRDSPYEQYF. The CDR3 region has the DNA TGTGCCAGCAGTGGCGGCCCCCGGGACAGTCCCTACGAGCAGTACTTC.

This clone showed up just once. The chain links TRBV30 to TRBJ1-4; D remains ambiguous. CDR1 and CDR2 (germline): GTSNPN, SVGIG (reference sequence). The V end was cut by 7 bases, the J end by 8 bases, with 17 bases between. The CDR3 has 13 amino acids. CDR3 region: CASGGSLGEKLFF. Here the CDR3 DNA reads TGTGCCTCCGGCGGGTCCCTGGGAGAAAAACTGTTTTTT.

The rearrangement uses TRBV7-2 and TRBJ2-5, with TRBD2 matching over 11 bases. The CDR3 covers 16 residues. Germline V gene sequence: CDR1 SGHTA, CDR2 FQGNSA. V was pared by 5 bases and J by 5 bases, with 10 bases of the junction left unmatched. CDR3: CASSPSTSGGRETQYF. The CDR3 DNA follows: TGTGCCAGCAGCCCCTCCACTAGCGGGGGAAGGGAGACCCAGTACTTC.